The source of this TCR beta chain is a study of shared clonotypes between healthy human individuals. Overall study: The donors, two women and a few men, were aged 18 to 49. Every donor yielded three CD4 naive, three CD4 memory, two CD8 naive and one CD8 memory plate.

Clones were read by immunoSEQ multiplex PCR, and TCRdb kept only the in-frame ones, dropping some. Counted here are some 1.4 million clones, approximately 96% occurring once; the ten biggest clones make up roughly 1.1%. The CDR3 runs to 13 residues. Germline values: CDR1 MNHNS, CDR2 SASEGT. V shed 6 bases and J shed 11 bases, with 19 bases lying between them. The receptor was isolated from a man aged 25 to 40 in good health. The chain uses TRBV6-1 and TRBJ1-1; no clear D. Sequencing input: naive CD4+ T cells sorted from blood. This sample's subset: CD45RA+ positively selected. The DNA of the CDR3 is TGTGCCAGCAGGGGCCCGGCGGCCCCATGGGCTTTCTTT. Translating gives CASRGPAAPWAFF.